The 29 T cell receptor beta chains below were found in one sample sequenced in a study of human T cells and chemical hapten exposure. TCRdb reprocessed the RACE reads with MiXCR, giving one entry per CDR3 protein. Of approximately 80,000 distinct CDR3 sequences in the sample, about 10% are singletons; the top ten hold about 4.2%. Time point reported: patch test 1, 2 weeks after DPC sensitization. Treatment here: therapeutic diphenylcyclopropenone sensitization with weekly scalp DPC. The starting material was whole blood, obtained in connection with sensitization to the hapten diphenylcyclopropenone (DPC). The receptors here all came from a woman between 45 and 65 years old with alopecia areata. Some clones in this sample may be carry-over from other donors' samples.

The sample holds one count of this clonotype. Its ends do not fully match the called genes, so a read error is possible. V is TRBV20-1 and J is TRBJ2-3; tentatively, D is TRBD2 (6 bases). Germline values: CDR1 DFQATT, CDR2 SNEGSKA (reference sequence). The CDR3 has 15 residues. This CDR3 is CSAPRARGRTDTLYF. The CDR3 nucleotides read TGCAGTGCTCCACGGGCGCGGGGTCGCACAGATACGCTGTATTTT.

The V gene is TRBV7-2, the J gene TRBJ2-3, with no clear D. The CDR3 runs 15 residues. Germline V gene data show CDR1 as SGHTA and CDR2 as FQGNSA. Deletions cut 5 bases from V and 6 bases from J, with 18 bases between. This CDR3 is CASSPGNRRVDTQYF. The CDR3, as DNA: TGTGCCAGCAGCCCGGGCAACCGACGGGTGGATACGCAGTATTTT.

This clonotype was recorded many times. The chain recombines TRBV3-1 with TRBJ2-1; no clear D. Germline loops: CDR1 LGHDT, CDR2 YNNKEL (reference sequence). The CDR3 runs 17 residues. V was trimmed by 0 bases and J by 4 bases, leaving 16 bases between them. CDR3 region: CASSQEPRTERYNEQFF. CDR3 nucleotide sequence: TGTGCCAGCAGCCAAGAACCCCGGACGGAAAGATACAATGAGCAGTTCTTC.

This clonotype was seen ten or more times. The chain has TRBV7-6 and TRBJ1-1; the D is unclear. This CDR3 contains 13 residues. Trimming removed 0 bases from V and 3 bases from J, with 5 bases in between. CDR1 is SGHVS and CDR2 is FNYEAQ in the germline V gene. CDR3 bases: TGTGCCAGCAGCTTAGCCAGGTACACTGAAGCTTTCTTT. This sequence encodes CASSLARYTEAFF.

The chain has TRBV19 and TRBJ2-1; D may be TRBD1 (7 bases). Deletions cut 6 bases from V and 4 bases from J, with 13 bases between. The CDR3 runs 14 residues. Germline V gives CDR1 LNHDA, CDR2 SQIVND (reference sequence). CDR3 region: CASRVTGRYNEQFF. CDR3 bases: TGTGCCAGTAGGGTGACAGGGAGGTACAATGAGCAGTTCTTC.

This clonotype has more than one count but fewer than ten. The chain uses TRBV28 and TRBJ2-5; D might be TRBD1 or TRBD2, each matching 5 bases. Trimming pared 6 bases from V and 1 base from J, leaving 15 bases between. Germline values: CDR1 MDHEN, CDR2 SYDVKM. This CDR3 is built from 15 residues. This CDR3 is CASSTWVGTQETQYF. The CDR3, as DNA: TGTGCCAGCAGCACCTGGGTAGGGACCCAAGAGACCCAGTACTTC.

In its sample, this clonotype was seen many times. V gene TRBV27 combines with J gene TRBJ2-7; perhaps TRBD2 as D (5 bases). From germline, CDR1 is MNHEY and CDR2 SMNVEV (reference sequence). Trimming removed 2 bases at V and 0 bases at J, with 14 bases between. The CDR3 runs 16 residues. The CDR3 reads CASSLIPPGNSYEQYF. The CDR3 nucleotides are TGTGCCAGCAGTTTAATCCCGCCCGGGAACTCCTACGAGCAGTACTTC.

In its sample, this clonotype was seen a few times. V gene TRBV20-1 combines with J gene TRBJ2-3; D is undetermined. The CDR3 sequence is 13 residues long. Per germline, CDR1 DFQATT and CDR2 SNEGSKA (reference sequence). Between the trimmed V and J ends, which lost 0 bases and 8 bases, there was a span of 12 bases. DNA of the CDR3: TGCAGTGCTAGAGAAGTGGCCCCTGGTACGCAGTATTTT. Its protein is CSAREVAPGTQYF.

The gene calls are TRBV20-1 and TRBJ2-1; D is perhaps TRBD2 (6 bases). Trimming removed 0 bases from V and 7 bases from J, with 28 bases in between. The germline CDR1 and CDR2 sequences are DFQATT and SNEGSKA (reference sequence). This CDR3 is built from 19 residues. In DNA form, the CDR3 reads TGCAGTGCTAGAGAGCCAAGTGGGGGGTGGACATGGGTTAAGAATGAGCAGTTCTTC. This codes for CSAREPSGGWTWVKNEQFF.

The J gene is TRBJ1-1, the V gene TRBV6-5; 10 nucleotides line up with TRBD1. The germline CDR1 and CDR2 sequences are MNHEY and SVGAGI. The CDR3 extends over 18 amino acids. The junction had 9 bases not matched to a gene; V was cut back by 0 bases and J by 2 bases. The CDR3 sequence is CASSYSDSGTGVNTEAFF. CDR3 DNA: TGTGCCAGCAGTTACTCGGACTCCGGGACAGGGGTTAACACTGAAGCTTTCTTT.

The genes are TRBV6-2 or TRBV6-3 and TRBJ2-7; perhaps TRBD2 as D (5 bases). This CDR3 is built from 12 residues. The V and J ends lost 8 bases and 6 bases respectively, with 14 bases between them. CDR1 and CDR2 from the germline V gene are MNHEY and SVGEGT. CDR3 sequence: CASGFSAVEQYF. CDR3 sequence (DNA): TGTGCCAGCGGGTTTTCAGCGGTCGAGCAGTACTTC.

The J gene is TRBJ2-4, the V gene TRBV3-1, with a tentative D call TRBD2 (6 bases). CDR1 and CDR2 from the germline V gene are LGHDT and YNNKEL (reference sequence). The CDR3 consists of 12 residues. V lost 5 bases, J lost 10 bases, and 12 bases lay in between. The CDR3 sequence: CASSEIGGIQYF. The CDR3 DNA reads TGTGCCAGCAGCGAAATCGGAGGGATTCAGTACTTC.

This clonotype was seen repeatedly, ten times or more. The chain carries TRBV7-6 and TRBJ2-3; 7 positions match TRBD2. Germline CDR1 SGHVS, CDR2 FNYEAQ. There are 14 residues in the CDR3. V shed 4 bases and J 2 bases; nucleotides not matched to a gene: 3. DNA of the CDR3: TGTGCCAGCAGCTCGAGCGGGGCCACAGATACGCAGTATTTT. It yields the protein CASSSSGATDTQYF.

The table lists this clonotype with many counts. The chain couples TRBV6-5 to TRBJ1-1; TRBD1 agrees at 12 bases. CDR3 size: 14 residues. Per the germline V gene, CDR1 is MNHEY and CDR2 is SVGAGI. Losses at the gene ends were 6 bases for V and 6 bases for J; bases not matched to a gene: 5. The CDR3 DNA reads TGTGCCAGCAGCCGGGACAGGGGGCTGGCTGAAGCTTTCTTT. As protein: CASSRDRGLAEAFF.

This clonotype was counted a few times. This chain joins TRBV29-1 and TRBJ1-2; perhaps TRBD1 as D (5 bases). The germline V gene encodes CDR1 SQVTM and CDR2 ANQGSEA. The CDR3 covers 13 residues. The V gene lost 3 bases and the J gene lost 1 base, with 9 bases spanning the gap. DNA for the CDR3: TGCAGCGTTGACGGGGACTTTAACTATGGCTACACCTTC. Translated: CSVDGDFNYGYTF.

The V gene is TRBV19, the J gene TRBJ2-2; D is perhaps TRBD2 (6 bases). Germline V CDR1 and CDR2: LNHDA, SQIVND (reference sequence). The V and J ends lost 1 base and 4 bases respectively, with 13 bases between them. The CDR3 is 16 amino acids. In DNA form, the CDR3 reads TGTGCCAGTAGTATAGCCCCAAGGGGAGGCACCGGGGAGCTGTTTTTT. Protein product: CASSIAPRGGTGELFF.

This clonotype appeared many times. V gene TRBV20-1 combines with J gene TRBJ1-1; D remains ambiguous. The CDR3 covers 10 residues. Germline CDR1 reads DFQATT; CDR2 reads SNEGSKA (reference sequence). Trimming left V 6 bases short and J 2 bases short, with 4 bases between. The CDR3 DNA sequence: TGCAGTGCAGCTAACACTGAAGCTTTCTTT. Translation: CSAANTEAFF.

This clonotype was observed many times. V gene TRBV6-2 or TRBV6-3 combines with J gene TRBJ1-5; TRBD1 matches at 11 bases. With 6 bases clipped from V and 0 bases from J, the junction kept 7 bases outside the gene matches. There are 17 residues in the CDR3. CDR1 is MNHEY and CDR2 is SVGEGT in the germline V gene. The CDR3 DNA sequence: TGTGCCAGCAGAAAGACGGACAGGGGGCTTAGCAATCAGCCCCAGCATTTT. Encoded protein: CASRKTDRGLSNQPQHF.

This clonotype was observed many times. The V gene is TRBV18, the J gene TRBJ1-2, with TRBD1 matching over 8 bases. V was clipped by 3 bases and J by 4 bases; unmatched bases: 7. Germline V gene sequence: CDR1 KGHSH, CDR2 LQKENI. This CDR3 has 15 residues. In DNA form, the CDR3 reads TGTGCCAGCTCACCTTTGACAGGGGAGGCCTATGGCTACACCTTC. Encoded protein: CASSPLTGEAYGYTF.

The CDR3 spells CASSRSGNEQFF. The CDR3 DNA reads as TGTGCCAGCTCACGTAGCGGCAATGAGCAGTTCTTC. The chain carries TRBV18 and TRBJ2-1, with a tentative D call TRBD2 (6 bases). The CDR3 extends over 12 amino acids. Trimming stripped 4 bases from V and 6 bases from J, with 7 bases between. CDR1 and CDR2 (germline): KGHSH, LQKENI.

Many counts were recorded for this clonotype. V and J are TRBV4-3 and TRBJ2-1, with D possibly TRBD2 on 6 matching bases. Trimming took off 4 bases at V and 4 bases at J, with 8 bases between the two ends. Looked up from germline, CDR1 is LGHNA and CDR2 is YSLEER. This CDR3 comprises 13 residues. The DNA of the CDR3 is TGCGCCAGCAGCCGCGGGGCATACAATGAGCAGTTCTTC. It translates to CASSRGAYNEQFF.

The V gene is TRBV7-6, the J gene TRBJ2-7; D perhaps matches TRBD1 (5 bases). Germline CDR1 reads SGHVS; CDR2 reads FNYEAQ. Between the trimmed V and J ends, which lost 5 bases and 7 bases, there was a span of 24 bases. The CDR3 length is 16 residues. In DNA, the CDR3 is TGTGCCAGCAGCCCAGGAAATACAGGAGCCTCATGGGAGCAGTACTTC. As protein: CASSPGNTGASWEQYF.

In its sample, this clonotype was seen many times. This chain connects TRBV4-3 to TRBJ2-7, with a tentative D call TRBD1 (7 bases). The germline V gene encodes CDR1 LGHNA and CDR2 YSLEER. There are 16 residues in the CDR3. V was trimmed by 0 bases and J by 5 bases, leaving 17 bases between them. CDR3 in amino acids: CASSQDRGKGGHEQYF. In DNA, the CDR3 is TGCGCCAGCAGCCAAGATCGGGGGAAAGGGGGCCACGAGCAGTACTTC.

In its sample, this clonotype was seen many times. The chain links TRBV12-3 or TRBV12-4 to TRBJ1-2; D gene ambiguous. Trimming removed 6 bases from V and 8 bases from J, with 19 bases in between. The CDR3 is made up of 14 amino acids. Here the CDR3 reads CASRSTLVNAGYTF. Here the CDR3 DNA reads TGTGCCAGCAGGTCGACGTTGGTGAACGCCGGCTACACCTTC.

This chain connects TRBV4-3 to TRBJ2-7; D is perhaps TRBD1 or TRBD2 (5 bases each). Germline CDR1 is LGHNA and CDR2 is YSLEER. This CDR3 region has 15 residues. Trimming took off 1 base at V and 0 bases at J, with 10 bases between the two ends. The CDR3 reads CASSQVGDGSYEQYF. The CDR3 DNA follows: TGCGCCAGCAGCCAAGTTGGGGACGGCTCCTACGAGCAGTACTTC.

Ten or more counts support this clonotype. The V and J genes are TRBV21-1 and TRBJ2-2; the table calls TRBD2, which could not be checked here. TRBV21-1 is shown as a pseudogene. CDR3 length equals 16 residues. As DNA, the CDR3 is TGTGCCAGCAGCAAACGAAGACTAGCGGTACCCGGGGAGCTGTTTTTT. Its protein is CASSKRRLAVPGELFF.

The chain uses TRBV19 and TRBJ2-5, with 12 nucleotides matching TRBD2. Trimming removed 9 bases from V and 3 bases from J; junction bases left unmatched: 8. The CDR3 is 15 amino acids. Germline V gene lookup returns CDR1 LNHDA and CDR2 SQIVND (reference sequence). CDR3 DNA: TGTGCCAGCTCGGCACTAGCGGGAGGTGAAGAGACCCAGTACTTC. It codes for CASSALAGGEETQYF.

The V and J genes are TRBV12-3 or TRBV12-4 and TRBJ2-7; 13 positions match TRBD2. J was trimmed by 3 bases and V by 0 bases; bases with no gene match: 8. The CDR3 is 18 amino acids. For the CDR3, the DNA is TGTGCCAGCAGTTTAGCTGTGACTAGCGGGAGGTCTATCTACGAGCAGTACTTC. Translated: CASSLAVTSGRSIYEQYF.

This clonotype was picked up many times. The J gene is TRBJ1-5, the V gene TRBV7-8; no reliable D call. The germline V gene has CDR1 SGHVS and CDR2 FQNEAQ. The V end was cut by 5 bases, the J end by 9 bases, with 14 bases between. This CDR3 is 13 amino acids long. CDR3 sequence reads: CASSPLERWPQHF. The CDR3 coding sequence is TGTGCCAGCAGCCCTCTTGAGAGGTGGCCCCAGCATTTT.